These 17 T cell receptor beta chains were sequenced from one sample in a study of OX40 agonist ivuxolimab in advanced cancers. Clones were read by immunoSEQ multiplex PCR, and TCRdb kept only the in-frame ones, dropping some. The sample lists approximately 60,000 clones, 85% to 95% occurring once. The sample consisted of CD4+ or CD8+ T cells sorted from blood, taken in a trial of the OX40 agonist ivuxolimab. These receptors were collected from an adult with an advanced solid tumor such as melanoma, head and neck, liver or kidney cancer.

The chain recombines TRBV28 with TRBJ1-5; D gene uncertain. V gave up 6 bases and J gave up 3 bases, with 15 bases separating them. This CDR3 region has 15 residues. Germline lookup yields CDR1 MDHEN and CDR2 SYDVKM. In DNA, the CDR3 is TGTGCCAGCAGCCAGAGGTGGGAAAACAATCAGCCCCAGCATTTT. It is translated as CASSQRWENNQPQHF.

CDR3 amino acids: CASSSTGTGRTGELFF. The CDR3 DNA reads as TGTGCCAGCAGCTCAACCGGGACAGGCAGAACCGGGGAGCTGTTTTTT. The rearrangement joins TRBV13 to TRBJ2-2; TRBD1 agrees at 8 bases. The V segment lost 4 bases and the J segment 5 bases; nucleotides outside the gene matches: 9. Germline values: CDR1 PRHDT, CDR2 FYEKMQ (reference sequence). CDR3 length: 16 amino acids.

This chain connects TRBV4-2 to TRBJ2-3; D is possibly TRBD2 (5 bases). Trimming cost V 1 base and J 1 base, with 12 bases left between them. The CDR3 covers 16 residues. Germline V gene lookup returns CDR1 LGHNA and CDR2 YNFKEQ. CDR3 nucleotides: TGTGCCAGCAGCCAAGGTGGCAACGGGGGCACAGATACGCAGTATTTT. It specifies CASSQGGNGGTDTQYF.

The genes are TRBV9 and TRBJ2-7; 11 bases are shared with TRBD2. The CDR3 consists of 15 residues. In germline, CDR1 is SGDLS, CDR2 YYNGEE. The J segment lost 4 bases and the V segment lost 4 bases, leaving 7 bases of the junction unmatched. The CDR3 reads CASSPTGTSGYEQYF. The CDR3 bases are TGTGCCAGCAGCCCGACCGGGACTAGCGGATACGAGCAGTACTTC.

V is TRBV9 and J is TRBJ1-3, with 7 bases identical to TRBD1. J lost 0 bases, V lost 3 bases, and 3 bases had no gene match. Germline V CDR1 and CDR2: SGDLS, YYNGEE. The CDR3 is 15 residues long. The CDR3 nucleotides read TGTGCCAGCAGCGCTACAGGGGTCTCTGGAAACACCATATATTTT. Translating gives CASSATGVSGNTIYF.

This chain connects TRBV7-9 to TRBJ2-5; 11 nucleotides match TRBD1. This CDR3 contains 15 residues. Germline V lookup: CDR1 SEHNR, CDR2 FQNEAQ (reference sequence). The V and J ends lost 3 bases and 5 bases, in that order; junction bases with no gene match: 5. The CDR3 DNA sequence: TGTGCCAGCAGCTTGGGGGACAGGGGGTACGAGACCCAGTACTTC. Translation gives CASSLGDRGYETQYF.

The chain carries TRBV6-5 and TRBJ2-1, with 8 positions matching TRBD1. The germline CDR1 and CDR2 sequences are MNHEY and SVGAGI. The CDR3 is 14 amino acids. J lost 9 bases, V lost 0 bases, and 4 bases had no gene match. The CDR3 spells CASSYSLDRAEQFF. DNA of the CDR3: TGTGCCAGCAGTTACTCGTTGGACAGGGCTGAGCAGTTCTTC.

The chain couples TRBV21-1 to TRBJ2-1; TRBD2 reflects the table's D call only, with no check against the DNA. TRBV21-1 is flagged as a pseudogene. The CDR3 length is 17 residues. CDR3 in amino acids: CASGLSTSGLFYNEQFF. CDR3 nucleotides: TGTGCCAGCGGATTATCGACTAGCGGCTTATTCTACAATGAGCAGTTCTTC.

The chain has TRBV9 and TRBJ2-5; no definite D call. The CDR3 has 14 residues. V was clipped by 0 bases and J by 5 bases, with 11 bases between them. CDR1 and CDR2 (germline): SGDLS, YYNGEE. This chain's CDR3 is CASSVASGSETQYF. DNA for the CDR3: TGTGCCAGCAGCGTAGCTTCTGGGTCGGAGACCCAGTACTTC.

The chain couples TRBV27 to TRBJ1-3, with D possibly being TRBD1 (5 bases). The ends were cut back, 6 bases at V and 3 bases at J, with 12 bases in the middle. From germline, CDR1 is MNHEY and CDR2 SMNVEV (reference sequence). This CDR3 contains 14 residues. CDR3 in DNA: TGTGCCAGCAGCCTAGGACATATTGGAAACACCATATATTTT. It specifies CASSLGHIGNTIYF.

The rearrangement links TRBV6-6 to TRBJ2-7; no reliable D call. Per germline, CDR1 MNHNY and CDR2 SVGAGI (reference sequence). CDR3 length: 12 amino acids. V lost 8 bases to trimming and J lost 7 bases, with 15 bases between them. CDR3 DNA sequence: TGTGCCAGCGAAACTTCCCCTTATGAGCAGTACTTC. Encoded protein: CASETSPYEQYF.

J is TRBJ2-7 and V is TRBV7-2; 7 bases agree with TRBD1. The germline V gene encodes CDR1 SGHTA and CDR2 FQGNSA. CDR3 length equals 18 residues. J lost 2 bases, V lost 5 bases, and 18 bases had no gene match. The CDR3 coding sequence is TGTGCCAGCAGCGTCCTACCGGGACAGTCCATCTTCACCTACGAGCAGTACTTC. Protein product: CASSVLPGQSIFTYEQYF.

The gene calls are TRBV9 and TRBJ2-7, with D unclear. The CDR3 contains 13 residues. The germline V gene has CDR1 SGDLS and CDR2 YYNGEE. The ends were cut back, 0 bases at V and 3 bases at J, with 7 bases in the middle. As DNA, the CDR3 is TGTGCCAGCAGCGTAGCTCCAAACTACGAGCAGTACTTC. Protein product: CASSVAPNYEQYF.

J is TRBJ2-7 and V is TRBV19; 13 bases are a match to TRBD2. CDR1 is LNHDA, CDR2 SQIVND, per germline (reference sequence). With V trimmed by 5 bases and J by 2 bases, 15 bases remained unmatched. The CDR3 runs to 19 residues. The CDR3 region is CASSPVFVGLAGITYEQYF. DNA of the CDR3: TGTGCCAGTAGTCCCGTCTTCGTGGGACTAGCGGGAATTACCTACGAGCAGTACTTC. The whole variable domain, filled in from reference TRBV19 and TRBJ2-7, reads DGGITQSPKYLFRKEGQNVTLSCEQNLNHDAMYWYRQDPGQGLRLIYYSQIVNDFQKGDIAEGYSVSREKKESFPLTVTSAQKNPTAFYLCASSPVFVGLAGITYEQYFGPGTRLTVT.

The chain is built from TRBV9 and TRBJ2-1, with TRBD2 matching 11 bases. This CDR3 is 18 amino acids long. CDR1 is SGDLS, CDR2 YYNGEE, per germline. After removal of 4 bases from V and 2 bases from J, the junction contained 11 bases not matched to a gene. CDR3 nucleotides: TGTGCCAGCAGCTCCTCTGGGGTAGCGGGAGGGCCCTACAATGAGCAGTTCTTC. It codes for CASSSSGVAGGPYNEQFF.

The chain employs TRBV19 and TRBJ1-3; perhaps TRBD1 as D (6 bases). The CDR3 sequence is 13 residues long. From germline, CDR1 is LNHDA and CDR2 SQIVND (reference sequence). Trimming removed 8 bases from V and 2 bases from J, with 10 bases in between. The CDR3 DNA sequence: TGTGCCAGTTCCGGGGGGCCTGGAAACACCATATATTTT. Translating gives CASSGGPGNTIYF.

The V call is TRBV7-8, the J call TRBJ2-4, with D possibly being TRBD2 (6 bases). Trimming removed 5 bases at V and 0 bases at J, with 14 bases between. The CDR3 totals 16 residues. Germline loops: CDR1 SGHVS, CDR2 FQNEAQ. The CDR3 loop is CASSPHRGLAKNIQYF. The CDR3 bases are TGTGCCAGCAGCCCACATAGGGGACTAGCCAAAAACATTCAGTACTTC.